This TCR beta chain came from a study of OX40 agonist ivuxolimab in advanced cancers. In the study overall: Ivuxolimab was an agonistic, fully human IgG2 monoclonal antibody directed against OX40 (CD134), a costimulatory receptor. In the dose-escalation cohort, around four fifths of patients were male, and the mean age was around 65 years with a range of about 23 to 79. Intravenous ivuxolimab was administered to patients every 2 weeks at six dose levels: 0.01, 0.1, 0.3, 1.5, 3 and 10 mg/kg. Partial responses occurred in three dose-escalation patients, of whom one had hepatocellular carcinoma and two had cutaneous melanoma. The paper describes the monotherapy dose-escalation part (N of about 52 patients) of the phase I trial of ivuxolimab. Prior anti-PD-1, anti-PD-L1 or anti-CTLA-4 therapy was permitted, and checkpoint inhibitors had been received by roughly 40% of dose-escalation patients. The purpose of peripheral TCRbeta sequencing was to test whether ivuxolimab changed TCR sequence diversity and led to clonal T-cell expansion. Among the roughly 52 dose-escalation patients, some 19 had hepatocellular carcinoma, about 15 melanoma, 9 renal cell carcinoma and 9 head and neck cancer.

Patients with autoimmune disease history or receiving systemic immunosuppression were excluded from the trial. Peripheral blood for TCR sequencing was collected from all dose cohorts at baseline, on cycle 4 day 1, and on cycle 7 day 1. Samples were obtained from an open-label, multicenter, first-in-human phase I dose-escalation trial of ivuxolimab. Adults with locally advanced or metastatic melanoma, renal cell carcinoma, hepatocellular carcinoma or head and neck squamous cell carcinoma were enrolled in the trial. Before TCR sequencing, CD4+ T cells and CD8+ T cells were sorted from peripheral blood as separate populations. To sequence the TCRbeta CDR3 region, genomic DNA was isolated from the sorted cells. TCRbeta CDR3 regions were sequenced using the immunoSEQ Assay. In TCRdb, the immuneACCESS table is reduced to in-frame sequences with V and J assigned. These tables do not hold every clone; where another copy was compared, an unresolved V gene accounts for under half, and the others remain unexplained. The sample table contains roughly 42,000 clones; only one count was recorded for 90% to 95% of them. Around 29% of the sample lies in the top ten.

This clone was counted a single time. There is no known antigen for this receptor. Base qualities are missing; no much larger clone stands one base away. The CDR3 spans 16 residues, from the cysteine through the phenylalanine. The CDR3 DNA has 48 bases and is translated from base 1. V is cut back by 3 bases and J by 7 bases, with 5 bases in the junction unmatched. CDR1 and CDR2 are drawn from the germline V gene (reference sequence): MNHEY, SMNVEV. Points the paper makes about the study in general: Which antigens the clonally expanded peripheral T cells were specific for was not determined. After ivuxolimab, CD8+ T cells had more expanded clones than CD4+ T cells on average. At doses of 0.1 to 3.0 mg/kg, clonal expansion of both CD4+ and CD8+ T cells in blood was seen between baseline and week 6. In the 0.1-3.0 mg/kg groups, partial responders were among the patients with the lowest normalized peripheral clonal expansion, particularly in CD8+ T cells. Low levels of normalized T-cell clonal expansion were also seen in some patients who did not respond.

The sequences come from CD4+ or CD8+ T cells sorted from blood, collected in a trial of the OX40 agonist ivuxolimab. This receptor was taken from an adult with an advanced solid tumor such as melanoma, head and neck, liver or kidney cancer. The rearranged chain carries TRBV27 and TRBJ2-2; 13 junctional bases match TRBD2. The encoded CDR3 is CASSFGLAGVGGELFF. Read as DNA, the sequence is TGTGCCAGCAGTTTCGGACTAGCGGGGGTAGGCGGGGAGCTGTTTTTT.